One sample yielded the 5 T cell receptor beta chains listed below, sequenced in a study of shared clonotypes between healthy human individuals. Naive CD8 cells were CD45RO-negative, positively selected for CCR7, excluding terminally differentiated effector memory CD45RA+ cells. Libraries were prepared by immunoSEQ multiplex PCR; TCRdb keeps only in-frame clonotypes and omits some of them. The repertoire holds 2 million to 2.5 million clones, with roughly 95% as singletons. Sequenced material: naive CD8+ T cells sorted from blood. These receptors came from a man aged 18-30 years in good health.

The V gene is TRBV6-8, the J gene TRBJ2-7; tentative D call: TRBD2 (7 bases). V lost 10 bases, J lost 2 bases, and 27 bases lay in between. CDR3 size: 17 residues. In germline, CDR1 is MNHGY, CDR2 SAAAGT. CDR3 residues: CAKIYRETGGSPYEQYF. The CDR3, as DNA: TGTGCCAAAATCTACAGGGAGACAGGCGGGAGCCCCTACGAGCAGTACTTC.

Remarks on this clone: Within the sample, other DNA sequences also encode this same CDR3. The genes are TRBV27 and TRBJ2-7; 9 positions agree with TRBD1. J was trimmed by 0 bases and V by 4 bases; bases with no gene match: 1. In germline, CDR1 is MNHEY, CDR2 SMNVEV (reference sequence). This CDR3 is 14 amino acids long. The CDR3 coding sequence is TGTGCCAGCAGTTGGGGACAGGGCTCCTACGAGCAGTACTTC. Its translation: CASSWGQGSYEQYF.

The genes are TRBV7-9 and TRBJ2-7; no definite D call. The germline V and J ends were trimmed by 3 bases and 4 bases, with 13 bases remaining between them. Looked up from germline, CDR1 is SEHNR and CDR2 is FQNEAQ (reference sequence). The CDR3 length is 14 residues. CDR3 nucleotide sequence: TGTGCCAGCAGCTTTAGTGAGAAAAATTACGAGCAGTACTTC. Translation: CASSFSEKNYEQYF.

The chain uses TRBV28 and TRBJ2-2; D is unclear. With 3 bases removed from V and 7 bases from J, the gap between germline ends came to 9 bases. The germline V gene has CDR1 MDHEN and CDR2 SYDVKM. The CDR3 contains 13 residues. The CDR3 loop is CASSFLLGGELFF. In nucleotides, the CDR3 is TGTGCCAGCAGTTTTCTCTTGGGCGGGGAGCTGTTTTTT.

This chain uses TRBV9 with TRBJ1-1, with 7 bases matching TRBD1. Germline CDR1 is SGDLS and CDR2 is YYNGEE. CDR3 size: 14 residues. The J segment lost 5 bases and the V segment lost 1 base, leaving 5 bases of the junction unmatched. The CDR3 sequence: CASSVLDRVTEAFF. CDR3 in DNA: TGTGCCAGCAGCGTACTTGACAGGGTAACTGAAGCTTTCTTT.